These 27 T cell receptor beta chains came from one sample sequenced in a study of radiotherapy plus CTLA-4 blockade in lung cancer. The method was immunoSEQ multiplex PCR; TCRdb's version includes in-frame clones alone and lacks a portion of them. This table holds around 110,000 clones, about 87% found once. Source: peripheral blood, taken from a patient treated with radiotherapy plus ipilimumab. These TCRs come from a human donor with non-small cell lung cancer that progressed on radiotherapy plus ipilimumab.

V and J are TRBV5-1 and TRBJ2-1; 16 positions agree with TRBD2. The germline gives CDR1 SGHRS, CDR2 YFSETQ. The CDR3 covers 16 residues. The V segment lost 4 bases and the J segment 9 bases; nucleotides outside the gene matches: 7. CDR3 sequence (DNA): TGCGCCAGCAGCGGGGGACTAGCGGGAGGGCCGGGTGAGCAGTTCTTC. This codes for CASSGGLAGGPGEQFF.

The chain couples TRBV11-3 to TRBJ2-3; possible D gene TRBD2, 5 bases. Per germline, CDR1 SGHNT and CDR2 YENEEA. The CDR3 contains 15 residues. V was clipped by 8 bases and J by 0 bases, with 15 bases between them. Here the CDR3 reads CASAVGDYSTDTQYF. In nucleotides, the CDR3 is TGTGCCAGCGCAGTCGGGGATTATAGCACAGATACGCAGTATTTT.

The rearrangement links TRBV5-1 to TRBJ2-3, with a weak D call TRBD2 (5 bases). This CDR3 has 15 residues. The V end was cut by 0 bases, the J end by 4 bases, with 12 bases between. Germline lookup yields CDR1 SGHRS and CDR2 YFSETQ. The DNA for the CDR3 is TGCGCCAGCAGCTTGGAGGGAGTAGTGGCAGATACGCAGTATTTT. Translating it yields CASSLEGVVADTQYF.

The CDR3 is CASSFGNTEAFF. In DNA form, the CDR3 reads TGTGCCAGCAGCTTCGGTAACACTGAAGCTTTCTTT. The V call is TRBV5-6, the J call TRBJ1-1, with D unresolved. This CDR3 spans 12 amino acids. CDR1 and CDR2 (germline): SGHDT, YYEEEE. V lost 2 bases, J lost 2 bases, and 4 bases lay in between.

The chain uses TRBV5-4 and TRBJ1-4; 8 bases fit TRBD1. The CDR3 spans 14 residues. CDR1 and CDR2 from the germline V gene are SGHNT and YYREEE (reference sequence). J gave up 9 bases and V 4 bases, and 8 bases lay outside the gene matches. This chain's CDR3 is CASSLTGEVQKLFF. The CDR3 coding sequence is TGTGCCAGCAGCCTGACAGGGGAGGTGCAAAAACTGTTTTTT.

This clone was recorded only once. The rearrangement uses TRBV21-1 and TRBJ2-3; the table calls TRBD1, which could not be checked here. TRBV21-1 is a known pseudogene. The CDR3 is made up of 17 amino acids. The CDR3 here is CASSKVGVRHSTDTQYF. The CDR3 nucleotides read TGTGCCAGCAGCAAAGTAGGGGTTCGGCATAGCACAGATACGCAGTATTTT.

The chain recombines TRBV13 with TRBJ2-1; TRBD1 aligns across 8 bases. The germline V gene encodes CDR1 PRHDT and CDR2 FYEKMQ (reference sequence). The CDR3 sequence is 14 residues long. The junction had 7 bases not matched to a gene; V was cut back by 3 bases and J by 9 bases. The CDR3 DNA follows: TGTGCCAGCAGCTTCCAGGGGGCCCCAAGTGAGCAGTTCTTC. Its translation: CASSFQGAPSEQFF.

V usage is TRBV2 and J usage is TRBJ2-3; D remains unclear. Trimming took 1 base from V and 3 from J, leaving 5 bases between them. Germline V lookup: CDR1 SNHLY, CDR2 FYNNEI. CDR3 length: 13 amino acids. The DNA for the CDR3 is TGTGCCAGCAGTGAAGGCATTACAGATACGCAGTATTTT. Protein sequence: CASSEGITDTQYF. Drawing the rest from reference TRBV2 and TRBJ2-3, the complete variable domain is EPEVTQTPSHQVTQMGQEVILRCVPISNHLYFYWYRQILGQKVEFLVSFYNNEISEKSEIFDDQFSVERPDGSNFTLKIRSTKLEDSAMYFCASSEGITDTQYFGPGTRLTVL.

The V and J genes are TRBV11-2 and TRBJ1-2; D ambiguous. Per germline, CDR1 SGHAT and CDR2 FQNNGV. This CDR3 is 12 amino acids long. Trimming shortened V by 6 bases and J by 1 base, and 6 bases separated the two germline ends. Here the CDR3 DNA reads TGTGCCAGCAGTGGCGTTAACTATGGCTACACCTTC. It yields the protein CASSGVNYGYTF.

This clone came up once. The chain joins TRBV11-2 to TRBJ2-2; no firm D call. CDR3 size: 15 residues. The germline CDR1 and CDR2 sequences are SGHAT and FQNNGV. Trimming removed 3 bases at V and 4 bases at J, with 12 bases between. Written as DNA, the CDR3 is TGTGCCAGCAGCTTTATGGCGGAGCCCACCGGGGAGCTGTTTTTT. Protein sequence: CASSFMAEPTGELFF.

The V and J genes are TRBV10-3 and TRBJ2-1; perhaps TRBD2 as D (6 bases). V lost 6 bases and J 3 bases, leaving 12 bases between the germline ends. Germline CDR1 and CDR2: ENHRY and SYGVKD. CDR3 length: 14 amino acids. The CDR3 DNA reads TGTGCCATCAGAAAGCGGGTAGACTACAATGAGCAGTTCTTC. It yields the protein CAIRKRVDYNEQFF.

This chain joins TRBV7-2 and TRBJ2-1, with 10 positions matching TRBD2. Per germline, CDR1 SGHTA and CDR2 FQGNSA. CDR3 length equals 17 residues. With 5 bases clipped from V and 4 bases from J, the junction kept 11 bases outside the gene matches. This CDR3 reads CASSLRGLASSYNEQFF. The CDR3 DNA sequence: TGTGCCAGCAGCCTAAGGGGACTAGCGTCCTCTTACAATGAGCAGTTCTTC.

The V gene is TRBV4-1, the J gene TRBJ1-1; D is uncertain. Germline V CDR1 and CDR2: MGHRA, YSYEKL. This CDR3 has 13 residues. The ends were cut back, 1 base at V and 3 bases at J, with 6 bases in the middle. CDR3 in amino acids: CASSQVKDTEAFF. The CDR3 DNA follows: TGCGCCAGCAGCCAAGTTAAGGACACTGAAGCTTTCTTT.

V usage is TRBV29-1 and J usage is TRBJ1-1; D gene unclear. Germline V CDR1 and CDR2: SQVTM, ANQGSEA. This CDR3 comprises 14 residues. Trimming left V 4 bases short and J 1 base short, with 13 bases between. The CDR3 region is CSVAQLIGNTEAFF. DNA for the CDR3: TGCAGCGTTGCACAGCTAATTGGGAACACTGAAGCTTTCTTT.

This sequence joins TRBV5-5 and TRBJ2-7; TRBD2 aligns across 7 bases. Germline loops: CDR1 SGHKS, CDR2 YYEKEE (reference sequence). CDR3 length equals 14 residues. J was trimmed by 2 bases and V by 5 bases; bases with no gene match: 7. The chain's CDR3 is CASSPGGSPYEQYF. Written as DNA, the CDR3 is TGTGCCAGCAGTCCCGGGGGGAGCCCCTACGAGCAGTACTTC.

This clone has more than one count but fewer than ten. The chain combines TRBV18 with TRBJ2-2, with 9 bases that match TRBD2. The CDR3 loop spans 16 amino acids. V lost 3 bases and J lost 4; bases outside the gene matches: 6. The germline V gene encodes CDR1 KGHSH and CDR2 LQKENI. CDR3 sequence: CASSPFLTSGTGELFF. In DNA, the CDR3 is TGTGCCAGCTCACCCTTTCTGACTAGCGGCACCGGGGAGCTGTTTTTT.

This chain connects TRBV5-1 to TRBJ2-2, with TRBD1 identical over 7 bases. Germline CDR1 SGHRS, CDR2 YFSETQ. J lost 5 bases, V lost 0 bases, and 4 bases had no gene match. The CDR3 is made up of 15 amino acids. The CDR3 spells CASSLGGGWTGELFF. Here the CDR3 DNA reads TGCGCCAGCAGCTTGGGAGGGGGCTGGACCGGGGAGCTGTTTTTT.

This clone was recorded once. The V and J genes are TRBV4-2 and TRBJ2-3; D is possibly TRBD2 (6 bases). The CDR3 covers 17 residues. The germline V and J ends were trimmed by 0 bases and 0 bases, with 13 bases remaining between them. Germline V CDR1 and CDR2: LGHNA, YNFKEQ. The CDR3 is CASSQESASASTDTQYF. The CDR3 region has the DNA TGTGCCAGCAGCCAAGAGTCTGCTAGCGCAAGCACAGATACGCAGTATTTT.

The chain recombines TRBV2 with TRBJ2-7; no clear D. Germline-derived CDR1 and CDR2 are SNHLY and FYNNEI. V lost 1 base and J lost 3, with 13 bases in between. This CDR3 has 15 amino acids. This CDR3 is CASSEVGFNVYEQYF. The CDR3 bases are TGTGCCAGCAGTGAAGTCGGATTTAATGTCTACGAGCAGTACTTC.

The chain employs TRBV11-3 and TRBJ2-7, with a tentative D call TRBD1 (5 bases). V lost 3 bases to trimming and J lost 3 bases, with 12 bases between them. Germline V gene data show CDR1 as SGHNT and CDR2 as YENEEA. The CDR3 consists of 14 residues. The CDR3 sequence is CASSLGPGDYEQYF. The CDR3 DNA is TGTGCCAGCAGCTTGGGGCCTGGAGACTACGAGCAGTACTTC.

V usage is TRBV7-9 and J usage is TRBJ2-1; TRBD2 matches at 9 bases. With V trimmed by 3 bases and J by 6 bases, 12 bases remained unmatched. Germline CDR1 is SEHNR and CDR2 is FQNEAQ (reference sequence). The CDR3 totals 17 residues. CDR3 sequence: CASSFGTSIFSRNEQFF. As DNA, the CDR3 is TGTGCCAGCAGCTTCGGGACTAGCATTTTTAGTCGCAATGAGCAGTTCTTC. Looking up the rest from reference TRBV7-9 and TRBJ2-1 gives the full variable domain: DTGVSQNPRHKITKRGQNVTFRCDPISEHNRLYWYRQTLGQGPEFLTYFQNEAQLEKSRLLSDRFSAERPKGSFSTLEIQRTEQGDSAMYLCASSFGTSIFSRNEQFFGPGTRLTVL.

This clone was seen once. The V call is TRBV2, the J call TRBJ1-1; the D gene is possibly TRBD1 (6 bases). V was shortened by 4 bases and J by 5 bases, with 14 bases between the two germline ends. Germline V lookup: CDR1 SNHLY, CDR2 FYNNEI. The CDR3 contains 14 residues. In nucleotides, the CDR3 is TGTGCCAGCAGTGGAGCCTATAGGGGGACTGAAGCTTTCTTT. It codes for CASSGAYRGTEAFF. Complete variable domain (other parts from reference TRBV2 and TRBJ1-1): EPEVTQTPSHQVTQMGQEVILRCVPISNHLYFYWYRQILGQKVEFLVSFYNNEISEKSEIFDDQFSVERPDGSNFTLKIRSTKLEDSAMYFCASSGAYRGTEAFFGQGTRLTVV.

This rearrangement joins TRBV5-1 to TRBJ1-1; D uncertain. The length of the CDR3 is 14 residues. The ends were cut back, 2 bases at V and 0 bases at J, with 8 bases in the middle. Looked up from germline, CDR1 is SGHRS and CDR2 is YFSETQ. The CDR3 here is CASSLSHMNTEAFF. In nucleotides, the CDR3 is TGCGCCAGCAGCTTATCTCACATGAACACTGAAGCTTTCTTT.

The V call is TRBV6-5, the J call TRBJ2-7, with 8 positions matching TRBD1. Germline CDR1 is MNHEY and CDR2 is SVGAGI. V shed 5 bases, J shed 3 bases, and the junction held 6 bases outside the gene matches. The CDR3 sequence is 14 residues long. The chain's CDR3 is CASSLQGDFYEQYF. CDR3 sequence (DNA): TGTGCCAGCAGTCTACAGGGGGATTTCTACGAGCAGTACTTC.

The V and J genes are TRBV2 and TRBJ2-5; 9 nucleotides match TRBD2. The CDR3 is made up of 13 amino acids. J was trimmed by 4 bases and V by 6 bases; bases with no gene match: 3. The germline gives CDR1 SNHLY, CDR2 FYNNEI. The CDR3 nucleotides are TGTGCCAGCAGAGGCGGGAGGGCAGAGACCCAGTACTTC. This sequence encodes CASRGGRAETQYF.

The genes are TRBV6-1 and TRBJ2-7, with D tentatively TRBD2 (6 bases). This CDR3 region has 15 residues. V lost 5 bases to trimming and J lost 3 bases, with 17 bases between them. The V gene's germline CDR1 is MNHNS and CDR2 SASEGT. The DNA for the CDR3 is TGTGCCAGCAGTAGAATGGAGGGTCTCGGCTACGAGCAGTACTTC. Translated, it gives CASSRMEGLGYEQYF.

The rearrangement links TRBV29-1 to TRBJ1-1; no reliable D call. From germline, CDR1 is SQVTM and CDR2 ANQGSEA. V lost 3 bases and J 3 bases, leaving 8 bases between the germline ends. This CDR3 contains 12 residues. CDR3 in amino acids: CSVDPWDTEAFF. The CDR3 nucleotides are TGCAGCGTTGATCCCTGGGACACTGAAGCTTTCTTT.